This T cell receptor beta chain was identified in a study of cytomegalovirus exposure and HLA in healthy donors. The trim removed 4 bases at V and 4 bases at J, leaving 6 bases unmatched. The CDR3 is made up of 14 amino acids. Germline V gene sequence: CDR1 SGHDT, CDR2 YYEEEE. This PCR relied on a set of 60 Vbeta primers and 13 Jbeta primers. Data came from immunoSEQ multiplex PCR; TCRdb stores just in-frame clones and leaves some out. The sample has 130,000 or so clones, roughly 78% seen once; the top ten hold roughly 3.4%. Sequenced: PBMCs. This clonotype originated in a young man in good health and CMV-seropositive. This chain joins TRBV5-6 and TRBJ2-3; 7 bases line up with TRBD1. This CDR3 reads CASSTSTGADTQYF. The CDR3 nucleotides read TGTGCCAGCAGCACCTCTACAGGGGCAGATACGCAGTATTTT.